This T cell receptor beta chain was identified during a study of control samples from healthy donors and cancer patients. Sequenced by immunoSEQ multiplex PCR; TCRdb stores in-frame clones only, minus some. This table has some 150,000 clones, 75% to 95% appearing once. The germline gives CDR1 DFQATT, CDR2 SNEGSKA (reference sequence). The CDR3 spans 17 residues. J gave up 2 bases and V 3 bases, and 13 bases lay outside the gene matches. Sequences were obtained from blood. V gene TRBV20-1 combines with J gene TRBJ2-3; 8 positions agree with TRBD2. This TCR derives from a man between 25 and 39 years old in good health. The CDR3 reads CSASPGERGWTTDTQYF. In DNA form, the CDR3 reads TGCAGTGCTAGTCCTGGGGAGCGGGGGTGGACCACAGATACGCAGTATTTT.